This TCR beta chain derives from a study of immune evolution from preneoplasia to lung adenocarcinoma. Sequencing was performed with immunoSEQ multiplex PCR; in TCRdb, only in-frame clones are kept and a portion is missing. The sample carries 6,500 to 9,000 clones, over 75% recorded once. Histologic diagnosis was independently verified by two lung pathologists. The CDR3 has 15 amino acids. Trimming left V 3 bases short and J 3 bases short, with 13 bases between. Germline loops: CDR1 MNHNS, CDR2 SASEGT. This chain joins TRBV6-1 and TRBJ2-3; D may match TRBD1 or TRBD2 (6 bases each). The TCR was taken from a person between 65 and 79 years old with lung adenocarcinoma. The specimen was FFPE adjacent normal lung tissue. The CDR3 loop is CASSDKLGGTDTQYF. The CDR3 DNA is TGTGCCAGCAGTGATAAACTAGGGGGGACAGATACGCAGTATTTT.